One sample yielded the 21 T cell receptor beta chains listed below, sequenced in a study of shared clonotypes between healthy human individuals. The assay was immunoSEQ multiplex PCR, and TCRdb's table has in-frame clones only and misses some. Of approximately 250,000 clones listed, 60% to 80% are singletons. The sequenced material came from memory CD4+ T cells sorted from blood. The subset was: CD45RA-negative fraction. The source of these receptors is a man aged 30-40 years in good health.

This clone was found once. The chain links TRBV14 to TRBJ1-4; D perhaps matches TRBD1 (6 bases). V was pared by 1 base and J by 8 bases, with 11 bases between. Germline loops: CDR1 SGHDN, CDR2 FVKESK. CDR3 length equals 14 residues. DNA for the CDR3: TGTGCCAGCAGCCAAGGCAGGGGTGGCGAAAAACTGTTTTTT. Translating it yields CASSQGRGGEKLFF.

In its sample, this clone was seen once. CDR3 region: CASSPPKFGGTEAFF. CDR3 nucleotides: TGTGCCAGCTCACCACCAAAATTCGGGGGGACTGAAGCTTTCTTT. This chain links TRBV18 with TRBJ1-1; tentatively, D is TRBD1 (5 bases). V was clipped by 0 bases and J by 5 bases, with 13 bases between them. Germline CDR1 and CDR2: KGHSH and LQKENI. The CDR3 is 15 residues long.

CDR3 DNA: TGTGCCTGGACCCACGGCTTGGGACGGCGGGGCACTGAAGCTTTCTTT. Protein product: CAWTHGLGRRGTEAFF. This chain uses TRBV30 with TRBJ1-1; weak D call: TRBD1 (5 bases). CDR1 and CDR2 (germline): GTSNPN, SVGIG (reference sequence). This CDR3 has 16 residues. V was shortened by 4 bases and J by 4 bases, with 22 bases between the two germline ends.

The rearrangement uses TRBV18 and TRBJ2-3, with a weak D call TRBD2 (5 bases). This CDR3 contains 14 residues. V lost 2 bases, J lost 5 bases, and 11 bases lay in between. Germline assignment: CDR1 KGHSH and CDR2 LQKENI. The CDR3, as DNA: TGTGCCAGCTCACCAGACACTAGGAAAGATACGCAGTATTTT. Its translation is CASSPDTRKDTQYF.

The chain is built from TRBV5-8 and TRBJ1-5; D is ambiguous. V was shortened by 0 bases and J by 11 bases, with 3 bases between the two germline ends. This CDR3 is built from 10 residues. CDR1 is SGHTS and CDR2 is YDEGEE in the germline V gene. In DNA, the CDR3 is TGTGCCAGCAGCTTGGGGTCCCAGCATTTT. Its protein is CASSLGSQHF.

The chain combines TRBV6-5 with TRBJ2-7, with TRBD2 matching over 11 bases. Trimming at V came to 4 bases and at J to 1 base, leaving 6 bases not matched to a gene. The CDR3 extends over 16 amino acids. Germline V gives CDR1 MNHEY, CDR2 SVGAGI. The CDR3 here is CASSSMTSGDSYEQYF. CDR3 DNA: TGTGCCAGCAGTTCTATGACTAGCGGGGATTCCTACGAGCAGTACTTC.

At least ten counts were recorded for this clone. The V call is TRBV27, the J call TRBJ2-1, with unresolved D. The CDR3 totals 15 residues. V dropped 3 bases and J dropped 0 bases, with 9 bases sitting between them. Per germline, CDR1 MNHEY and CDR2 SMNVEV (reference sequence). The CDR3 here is CASSFGRSSYNEQFF. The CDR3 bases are TGTGCCAGCAGTTTCGGTCGGTCCTCCTACAATGAGCAGTTCTTC.

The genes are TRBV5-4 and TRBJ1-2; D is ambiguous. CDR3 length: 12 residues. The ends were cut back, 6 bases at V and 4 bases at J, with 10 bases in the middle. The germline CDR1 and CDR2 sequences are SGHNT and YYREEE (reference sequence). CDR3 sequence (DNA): TGTGCCAGCACCCTAAGTTTCTATGGCTACACCTTC. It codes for CASTLSFYGYTF.

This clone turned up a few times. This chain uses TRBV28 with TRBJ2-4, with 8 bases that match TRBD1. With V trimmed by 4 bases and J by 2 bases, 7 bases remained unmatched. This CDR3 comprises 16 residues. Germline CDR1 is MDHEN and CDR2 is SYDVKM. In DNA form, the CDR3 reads TGTGCCAGCAGTTCCGGACAGGGTGGTACCAAAAACATTCAGTACTTC. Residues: CASSSGQGGTKNIQYF.

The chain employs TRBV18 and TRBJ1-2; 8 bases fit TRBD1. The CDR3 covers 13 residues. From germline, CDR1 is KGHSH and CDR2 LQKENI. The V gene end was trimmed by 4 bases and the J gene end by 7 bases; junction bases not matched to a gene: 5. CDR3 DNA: TGTGCCAGCTCACTGGACAGGGAGACTGGCTACACCTTC. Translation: CASSLDRETGYTF. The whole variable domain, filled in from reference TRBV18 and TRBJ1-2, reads NAGVMQNPRHLVRRRGQEARLRCSPMKGHSHVYWYRQLPEEGLKFMVYLQKENIIDESGMPKERFSAEFPKEGPSILRIQQVVRGDSAAYFCASSLDRETGYTFGSGTRLTVV.

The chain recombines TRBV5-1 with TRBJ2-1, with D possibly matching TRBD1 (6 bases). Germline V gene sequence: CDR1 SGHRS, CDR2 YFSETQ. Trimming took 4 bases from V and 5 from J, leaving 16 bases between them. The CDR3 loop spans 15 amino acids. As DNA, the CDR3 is TGCGCCAGCAGCGCAAACAACAGGGCCGACAATGAGCAGTTCTTC. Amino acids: CASSANNRADNEQFF. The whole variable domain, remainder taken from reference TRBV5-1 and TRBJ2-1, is KAGVTQTPRYLIKTRGQQVTLSCSPISGHRSVSWYQQTPGQGLQFLFEYFSETQRNKGNFPGRFSGRQFSNSRSEMNVSTLELGDSALYLCASSANNRADNEQFFGPGTRLTVL.

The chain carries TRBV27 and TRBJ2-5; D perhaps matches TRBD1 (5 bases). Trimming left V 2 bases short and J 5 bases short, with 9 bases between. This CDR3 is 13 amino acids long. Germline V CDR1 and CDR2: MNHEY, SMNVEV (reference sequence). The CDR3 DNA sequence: TGTGCCAGCAGTTTACCAGGGAAGGAGACCCAGTACTTC. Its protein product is CASSLPGKETQYF.

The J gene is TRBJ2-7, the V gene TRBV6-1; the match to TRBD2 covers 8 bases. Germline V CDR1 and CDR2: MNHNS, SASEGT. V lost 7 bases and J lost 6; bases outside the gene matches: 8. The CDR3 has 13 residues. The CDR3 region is CASTPGGGREQYF. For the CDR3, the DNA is TGTGCCAGCACTCCGGGGGGGGGCCGCGAGCAGTACTTC.

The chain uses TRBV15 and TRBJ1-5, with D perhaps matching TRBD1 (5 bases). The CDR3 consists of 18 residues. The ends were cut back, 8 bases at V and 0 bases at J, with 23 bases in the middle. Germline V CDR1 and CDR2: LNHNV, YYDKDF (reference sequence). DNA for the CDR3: TGTGCCACCTCCACCGGGCGGGACGGACGATATAGCAATCAGCCCCAGCATTTT. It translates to CATSTGRDGRYSNQPQHF.

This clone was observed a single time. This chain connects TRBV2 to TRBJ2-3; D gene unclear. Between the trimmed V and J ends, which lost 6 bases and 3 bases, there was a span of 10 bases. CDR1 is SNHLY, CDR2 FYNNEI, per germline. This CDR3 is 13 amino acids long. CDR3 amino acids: CASSDRMTDTQYF. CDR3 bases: TGTGCCAGCAGCGATAGAATGACAGATACGCAGTATTTT.

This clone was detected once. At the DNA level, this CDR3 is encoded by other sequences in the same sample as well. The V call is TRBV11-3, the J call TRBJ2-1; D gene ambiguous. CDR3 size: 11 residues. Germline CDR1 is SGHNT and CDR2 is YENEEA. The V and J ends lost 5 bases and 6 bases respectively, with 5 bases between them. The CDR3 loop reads CASSPGNEQFF. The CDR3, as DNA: TGTGCCAGCAGCCCGGGCAATGAGCAGTTCTTC.

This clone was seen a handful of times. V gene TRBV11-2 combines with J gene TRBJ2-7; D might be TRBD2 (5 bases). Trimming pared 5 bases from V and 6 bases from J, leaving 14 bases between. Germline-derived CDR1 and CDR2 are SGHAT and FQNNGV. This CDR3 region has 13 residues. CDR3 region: CASSLERVTEQYF. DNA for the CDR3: TGTGCCAGCAGCCTTGAGAGGGTTACCGAGCAGTACTTC. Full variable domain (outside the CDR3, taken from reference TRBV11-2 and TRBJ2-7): EAGVAQSPRYKIIEKRQSVAFWCNPISGHATLYWYQQILGQGPKLLIQFQNNGVVDDSQLPKDRFSAERLKGVDSTLKIQPAKLEDSAVYLCASSLERVTEQYFGPGTRLTVT.

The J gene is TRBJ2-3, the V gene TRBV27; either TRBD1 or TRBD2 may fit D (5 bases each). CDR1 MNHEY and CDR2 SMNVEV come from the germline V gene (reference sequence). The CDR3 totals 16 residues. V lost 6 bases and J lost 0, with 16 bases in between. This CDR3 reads CASRTLAGTSTDTQYF. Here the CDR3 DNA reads TGTGCCAGCAGAACGTTGGCCGGGACCAGCACAGATACGCAGTATTTT.

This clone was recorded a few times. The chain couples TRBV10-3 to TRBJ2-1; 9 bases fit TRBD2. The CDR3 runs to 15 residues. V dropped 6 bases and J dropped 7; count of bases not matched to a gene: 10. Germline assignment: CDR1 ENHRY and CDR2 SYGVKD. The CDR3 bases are TGTGCCATCAGCGAACCCCCGGGACTAGCAAATGAGCAGTTCTTC. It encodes CAISEPPGLANEQFF.

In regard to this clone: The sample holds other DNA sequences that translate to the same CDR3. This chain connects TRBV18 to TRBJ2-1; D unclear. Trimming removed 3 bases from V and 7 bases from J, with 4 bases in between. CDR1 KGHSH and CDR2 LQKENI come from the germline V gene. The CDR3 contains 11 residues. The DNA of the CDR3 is TGTGCCAGCTCACCGAAAAATGAGCAGTTCTTC. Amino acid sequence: CASSPKNEQFF. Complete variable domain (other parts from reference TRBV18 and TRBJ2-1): NAGVMQNPRHLVRRRGQEARLRCSPMKGHSHVYWYRQLPEEGLKFMVYLQKENIIDESGMPKERFSAEFPKEGPSILRIQQVVRGDSAAYFCASSPKNEQFFGPGTRLTVL.

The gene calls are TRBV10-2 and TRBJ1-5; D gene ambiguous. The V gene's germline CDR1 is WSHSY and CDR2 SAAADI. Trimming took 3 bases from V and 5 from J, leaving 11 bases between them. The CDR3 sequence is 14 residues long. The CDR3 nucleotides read TGCGCCAGCAGTGATGATGGATTTTATCAGCCCCAGCATTTT. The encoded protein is CASSDDGFYQPQHF.